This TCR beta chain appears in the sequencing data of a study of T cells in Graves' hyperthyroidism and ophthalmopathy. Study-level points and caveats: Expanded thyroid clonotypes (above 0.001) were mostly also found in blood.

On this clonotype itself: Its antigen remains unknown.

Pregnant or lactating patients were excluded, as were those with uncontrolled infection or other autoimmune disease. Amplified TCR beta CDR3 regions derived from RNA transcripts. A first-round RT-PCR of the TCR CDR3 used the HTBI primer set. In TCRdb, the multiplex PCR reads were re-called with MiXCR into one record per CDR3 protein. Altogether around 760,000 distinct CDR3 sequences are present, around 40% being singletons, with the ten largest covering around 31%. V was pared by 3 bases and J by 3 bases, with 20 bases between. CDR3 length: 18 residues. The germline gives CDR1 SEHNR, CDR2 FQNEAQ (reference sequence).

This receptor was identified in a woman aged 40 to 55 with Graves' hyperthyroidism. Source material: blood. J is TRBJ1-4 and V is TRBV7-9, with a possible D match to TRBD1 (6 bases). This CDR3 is CASSFYIGGPAANEKLFF. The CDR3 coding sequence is TGTGCCAGCAGCTTCTACATCGGGGGGCCGGCGGCTAATGAAAAACTGTTTTTT. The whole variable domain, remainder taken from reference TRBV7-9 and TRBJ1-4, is DTGVSQNPRHKITKRGQNVTFRCDPISEHNRLYWYRQTLGQGPEFLTYFQNEAQLEKSRLLSDRFSAERPKGSFSTLEIQRTEQGDSAMYLCASSFYIGGPAANEKLFFGSGTQLSVL.